Shown below are 28 T cell receptor beta chains from a single sample sequenced in a study of blood T cell repertoires in COVID-19. This table comes from immunoSEQ multiplex PCR, and its TCRdb copy is limited to in-frame clones, with some not included. The sample has 150,000 to 250,000 clones; more than 65% are singletons. The sample taken for sequencing was PBMCs or T cells enriched from blood (not recorded which). These receptors were taken from a man in his forties who had recovered from COVID-19.

This clone was observed once. CDR3 sequence reads: CATSDLPAGTEQYF. The DNA for the CDR3 is TGTGCCACCAGTGATTTGCCGGCAGGAACCGAGCAGTACTTC. This chain joins TRBV24-1 and TRBJ2-7; D remains ambiguous. CDR1 and CDR2 (germline): KGHDR, SFDVKD. The CDR3 spans 14 residues. The V and J ends lost 0 bases and 6 bases respectively, with 11 bases between them.

This clone was observed many times. The chain couples TRBV15 to TRBJ2-6, with D perhaps TRBD2 (5 bases). V was trimmed by 1 base and J by 4 bases, leaving 23 bases between them. The CDR3 is 20 amino acids. Looked up from germline, CDR1 is LNHNV and CDR2 is YYDKDF (reference sequence). The CDR3 region is CATSRGFDRVSGLGANVLTF. The DNA of the CDR3 is TGTGCCACCAGCAGAGGCTTTGATAGGGTATCGGGGTTGGGGGCCAACGTCCTGACTTTC.

The chain uses TRBV19 and TRBJ2-7; the match to TRBD1 covers 8 bases. Looked up from germline, CDR1 is LNHDA and CDR2 is SQIVND (reference sequence). CDR3 length: 14 amino acids. V dropped 5 bases and J dropped 1; count of bases not matched to a gene: 4. DNA of the CDR3: TGTGCCAGTAGTGGACAGGGTGTGTCCTACGAGCAGTACTTC. Its protein is CASSGQGVSYEQYF.

The gene calls are TRBV6-5 and TRBJ1-2; TRBD1 is a possible D gene (6 bases). V shed 7 bases and J shed 0 bases, with 9 bases lying between them. The CDR3 is 13 residues long. Germline V lookup: CDR1 MNHEY, CDR2 SVGAGI. The CDR3 DNA follows: TGTGCCAGCACAACAGGGACTAACTATGGCTACACCTTC. It codes for CASTTGTNYGYTF.

The CDR3 loop is CAISDPRPGTEYGYTF. CDR3 bases: TGTGCCATCAGTGATCCAAGACCCGGGACAGAGTATGGCTACACCTTC. V and J are TRBV10-3 and TRBJ1-2; 7 bases align to TRBD1. Trimming cost V 3 bases and J 5 bases; bases outside gene matches: 12. CDR3 size: 16 residues. The germline gives CDR1 ENHRY, CDR2 SYGVKD.

This clone was seen more than once but under ten times. The chain combines TRBV10-3 with TRBJ1-2; the D gene is possibly TRBD1 (5 bases). Trimming took 0 bases from V and 1 from J, leaving 12 bases between them. This CDR3 region has 16 residues. Germline V gene sequence: CDR1 ENHRY, CDR2 SYGVKD. For the CDR3, the DNA is TGTGCCATCAGTGAGTCCGCAGGGAGGGGTAACTATGGCTACACCTTC. Its translation: CAISESAGRGNYGYTF.

The chain employs TRBV7-2 and TRBJ1-1; 8 nucleotides line up with TRBD1. The CDR3 sequence is 14 residues long. CDR1 and CDR2 (germline): SGHTA, FQGNSA. V trimming: 5 bases; J trimming: 4 bases; junction bases outside the gene matches: 6. The CDR3 bases are TGTGCCAGCAGCGCCTACAGGGGGGTCACTGAAGCTTTCTTT. Translation gives CASSAYRGVTEAFF.

V is TRBV6-5 and J is TRBJ1-2, with unresolved D. Germline lookup yields CDR1 MNHEY and CDR2 SVGAGI. Deletions cut 6 bases from V and 3 bases from J, with 11 bases between. CDR3 size: 13 residues. The CDR3 here is CASSQTSYYGYTF. The CDR3 DNA reads as TGTGCCAGCAGCCAGACAAGCTACTATGGCTACACCTTC.

DNA of the CDR3: TGTGCCAGCTCACTCAACAACCGCCCAAGGGGGAAATATGGCTACACCTTC. Protein product: CASSLNNRPRGKYGYTF. The chain links TRBV18 to TRBJ1-2; D perhaps matches TRBD1 (6 bases). Germline assignment: CDR1 KGHSH and CDR2 LQKENI. V lost 4 bases, J lost 5 bases, and 23 bases lay in between. The CDR3 extends over 17 amino acids. The full variable domain, rest sourced from reference TRBV18 and TRBJ1-2, is NAGVMQNPRHLVRRRGQEARLRCSPMKGHSHVYWYRQLPEEGLKFMVYLQKENIIDESGMPKERFSAEFPKEGPSILRIQQVVRGDSAAYFCASSLNNRPRGKYGYTFGSGTRLTVV.

The chain is built from TRBV13 and TRBJ2-1, with 8 bases lining up with TRBD2. With 4 bases clipped from V and 11 bases from J, the junction kept 7 bases outside the gene matches. The V gene's germline CDR1 is PRHDT and CDR2 FYEKMQ (reference sequence). This CDR3 has 13 residues. The CDR3 nucleotides are TGTGCCAGCAGCTCGGGACTAGATAGAAAGCAGTTCTTC. Its protein product is CASSSGLDRKQFF.

In nucleotides, the CDR3 is TGCGCCAGCAGCCCCCGGACCCCCGAGGGCTCTGGCTACACCTTC. It codes for CASSPRTPEGSGYTF. The chain has TRBV4-1 and TRBJ1-2; D not certain. CDR1 is MGHRA and CDR2 is YSYEKL in the germline V gene. This CDR3 contains 15 residues. Trimming removed 4 bases at V and 7 bases at J, with 19 bases between.

This chain joins TRBV6-4 and TRBJ1-1; D might be TRBD1 (6 bases). The length of the CDR3 is 13 residues. Trimming left V 6 bases short and J 5 bases short, with 13 bases between. Germline assignment: CDR1 MRHNA and CDR2 SNTAGT. CDR3 coding DNA: TGTGCCAGCAGAGAACAAGGGGGAACTGAAGCTTTCTTT. Translation: CASREQGGTEAFF.

The chain recombines TRBV5-6 with TRBJ2-5; D remains unclear. This CDR3 spans 15 amino acids. V lost 0 bases to trimming and J lost 0 bases, with 9 bases between them. Germline values: CDR1 SGHDT, CDR2 YYEEEE. The CDR3 protein is CASSLEREYQETQYF. The CDR3 DNA is TGTGCCAGCAGCTTGGAGCGCGAGTACCAAGAGACCCAGTACTTC.

Note on this clone: Additional DNA sequences in this sample encode the identical CDR3. The chain is built from TRBV5-1 and TRBJ1-2; no reliable D call. In germline, CDR1 is SGHRS, CDR2 YFSETQ. The CDR3 length is 13 residues. With 0 bases removed from V and 7 bases from J, the gap between germline ends came to 10 bases. CDR3 sequence: CASSLAGRSGYTF. The CDR3 region has the DNA TGCGCCAGCAGCTTGGCTGGGAGAAGTGGCTACACCTTC.

The chain recombines TRBV10-3 with TRBJ2-3; 8 bases line up with TRBD1. Germline V gene lookup returns CDR1 ENHRY and CDR2 SYGVKD. CDR3 size: 16 residues. J was trimmed by 5 bases and V by 0 bases; bases with no gene match: 7. The CDR3 DNA reads TGTGCCATCAGTGAGTCGATGGCCACAGGGGGAGATACGCAGTATTTT. Its translation is CAISESMATGGDTQYF.

The chain joins TRBV3-1 (or the pseudogene TRBV3-2) to TRBJ1-1; 8 bases align to TRBD1. The CDR3 is 14 amino acids. CDR1 is LGHDT and CDR2 is YNNKEL in the germline V gene (reference sequence). With 0 bases clipped from V and 7 bases from J, the junction kept 4 bases outside the gene matches. The chain's CDR3 is CASSQDLGQGEAFF. The CDR3, as DNA: TGTGCCAGCAGCCAAGATCTTGGACAGGGTGAAGCTTTCTTT.

This clone was detected only once. The genes are TRBV6-5 and TRBJ1-3; D is uncertain. CDR3 length: 14 residues. Germline-derived CDR1 and CDR2 are MNHEY and SVGAGI. With 2 bases removed from V and 0 bases from J, the gap between germline ends came to 5 bases. CDR3 coding DNA: TGTGCCAGCAGTTACACTAGCTCTGGAAACACCATATATTTT. Translating it yields CASSYTSSGNTIYF.

This chain uses TRBV9 with TRBJ2-3; 9 positions match TRBD1. The CDR3 is made up of 18 amino acids. V lost 4 bases and J lost 2; bases outside the gene matches: 14. Germline assignment: CDR1 SGDLS and CDR2 YYNGEE. In DNA form, the CDR3 reads TGTGCCAGCAGCCACGCAAAAGGACAGGGGAGATTCACAGATACGCAGTATTTT. It translates to CASSHAKGQGRFTDTQYF.

The rearrangement uses TRBV30 and TRBJ1-1, with unresolved D. This CDR3 is built from 14 residues. Germline V gene data show CDR1 as GTSNPN and CDR2 as SVGIG (reference sequence). V was clipped by 1 base and J by 6 bases, with 15 bases between them. CDR3 amino acids: CAWSAGMRYAEAFF. Here the CDR3 DNA reads TGTGCCTGGAGTGCGGGGATGCGATACGCTGAAGCTTTCTTT.

The chain combines TRBV5-6 with TRBJ1-1, with D perhaps TRBD1 (5 bases). CDR3 length: 18 amino acids. Per germline, CDR1 SGHDT and CDR2 YYEEEE. V lost 3 bases and J 1 base, leaving 22 bases between the germline ends. CDR3 in DNA: TGTGCCAGCAGCTCCCTTATATGGGAGGGGTACAAGAACACTGAAGCTTTCTTT. It specifies CASSSLIWEGYKNTEAFF.

The rearrangement links TRBV6-5 to TRBJ1-5; 7 positions agree with TRBD1. CDR3 length equals 13 residues. V dropped 6 bases and J dropped 5; count of bases not matched to a gene: 4. Per the germline V gene, CDR1 is MNHEY and CDR2 is SVGAGI. The DNA of the CDR3 is TGTGCCAGCAGGATCAGGGGGGATCAGCCCCAGCATTTT. Translation: CASRIRGDQPQHF.

The chain couples TRBV2 to TRBJ2-1; TRBD2 matches at 14 bases. The germline V gene has CDR1 SNHLY and CDR2 FYNNEI. Germline trimming cut 6 bases from V and 5 bases from J; bases unmatched to any gene: 0. The CDR3 has 14 amino acids. The CDR3 here is CASRTSGGDNEQFF. The CDR3, as DNA: TGTGCCAGCAGGACTAGCGGGGGGGACAATGAGCAGTTCTTC.

The chain uses TRBV7-9 and TRBJ1-1, with TRBD1 as a possible D gene (5 bases). Looked up from germline, CDR1 is SEHNR and CDR2 is FQNEAQ (reference sequence). This CDR3 has 14 amino acids. Trimming stripped 4 bases from V and 1 base from J, with 10 bases between. The CDR3 nucleotides are TGTGCCAGCAGCTCCAGGGAAGGGAACACTGAAGCTTTCTTT. Translating it yields CASSSREGNTEAFF.

The rearrangement uses TRBV7-2 and TRBJ2-7, with 10 bases lining up with TRBD2. This CDR3 has 18 residues. CDR1 SGHTA and CDR2 FQGNSA come from the germline V gene. The J segment lost 2 bases and the V segment lost 2 bases, leaving 12 bases of the junction unmatched. CDR3 nucleotides: TGTGCCAGCAGCTTACTAGCGGGGGCGCTACCTGGCACCTACGAGCAGTACTTC. This sequence encodes CASSLLAGALPGTYEQYF.

J is TRBJ1-2 and V is TRBV19, with D possibly TRBD1 on 6 matching bases. This CDR3 contains 13 residues. V dropped 5 bases and J dropped 5 bases, with 12 bases sitting between them. Per germline, CDR1 LNHDA and CDR2 SQIVND (reference sequence). The CDR3 DNA is TGTGCCAGTAGTCTGGACAGAAAGTATGGCTACACCTTC. Protein: CASSLDRKYGYTF.

The chain combines TRBV19 with TRBJ2-5, with D tentatively TRBD2 (5 bases). In germline, CDR1 is LNHDA, CDR2 SQIVND (reference sequence). The ends were cut back, 5 bases at V and 2 bases at J, with 12 bases in the middle. The CDR3 has 14 residues. The DNA of the CDR3 is TGTGCCAGTAGTCTTTCCGGGAAGCAAGAGACCCAGTACTTC. Translated, it gives CASSLSGKQETQYF.

In this sample, this clone turned up once. The chain links TRBV7-9 to TRBJ2-2; D might be TRBD2 (6 bases). The CDR3 contains 16 residues. V was shortened by 4 bases and J by 6 bases, with 18 bases between the two germline ends. Germline-derived CDR1 and CDR2 are SEHNR and FQNEAQ (reference sequence). In nucleotides, the CDR3 is TGTGCCAGCAGCTCGCCACGAGGCGGGGTTGCCGGGGAGCTGTTTTTT. This translates into CASSSPRGGVAGELFF. The variable domain in full, completed from reference TRBV7-9 and TRBJ2-2, reads DTGVSQNPRHKITKRGQNVTFRCDPISEHNRLYWYRQTLGQGPEFLTYFQNEAQLEKSRLLSDRFSAERPKGSFSTLEIQRTEQGDSAMYLCASSSPRGGVAGELFFGEGSRLTVL.

The chain recombines TRBV24-1 with TRBJ1-1; D not certain. The germline V and J ends were trimmed by 5 bases and 2 bases, with 11 bases remaining between them. The CDR3 has 14 amino acids. Germline assignment: CDR1 KGHDR and CDR2 SFDVKD. CDR3 in DNA: TGTGCCACCAGTGCGTTTGAGGTAAACACTGAAGCTTTCTTT. This encodes CATSAFEVNTEAFF.